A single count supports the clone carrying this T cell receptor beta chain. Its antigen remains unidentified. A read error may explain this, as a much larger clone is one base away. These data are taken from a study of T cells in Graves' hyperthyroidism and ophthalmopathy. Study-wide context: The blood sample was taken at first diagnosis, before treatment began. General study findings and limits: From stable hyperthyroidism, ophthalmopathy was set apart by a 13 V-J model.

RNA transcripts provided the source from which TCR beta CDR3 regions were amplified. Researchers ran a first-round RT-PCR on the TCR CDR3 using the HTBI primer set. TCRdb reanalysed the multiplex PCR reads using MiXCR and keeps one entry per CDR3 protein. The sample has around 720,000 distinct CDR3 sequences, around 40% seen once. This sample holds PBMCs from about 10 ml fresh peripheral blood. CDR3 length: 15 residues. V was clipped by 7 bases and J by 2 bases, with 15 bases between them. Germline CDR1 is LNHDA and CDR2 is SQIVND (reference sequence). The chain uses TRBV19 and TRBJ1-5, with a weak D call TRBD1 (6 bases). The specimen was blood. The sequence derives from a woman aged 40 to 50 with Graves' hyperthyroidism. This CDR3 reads CASILTGFGNQPQHF. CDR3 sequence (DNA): TGTGCCAGTATTTTGACAGGTTTTGGCAATCAGCCCCAGCATTTT.